A single sample gave rise to the 11 T cell receptor beta chains below, sequenced in a study of T-cell reconstitution after alpha-beta-depleted transplantation in children. Preparation of the TCRbeta library was carried out with unique molecular identifiers. In TCRdb, the PCR reads were re-called with MiXCR into one record per CDR3 protein. This table holds hundreds of thousands of distinct CDR3 sequences, about an eighth found once. The material sequenced was PBMCs, taken before TCRalphabeta/CD19-depleted stem cell transplant. The receptors stem from a girl aged 2 to 9 with congenital amegakaryocytic thrombocytopenia, due to receive a stem cell transplant.

The CDR3 DNA reads TGCGCCAGCAGCCCCTCTCCGGGACAGGGAAGGCCTAAAGCTTTCTTT. Protein sequence: CASSPSPGQGRPKAFF. The chain uses TRBV4-1 and TRBJ1-1, with TRBD1 matching 9 bases. The CDR3 contains 16 residues. Trimming at V came to 4 bases and at J to 9 bases, leaving 15 bases not matched to a gene. CDR1 is MGHRA, CDR2 YSYEKL, per germline.

CDR3 bases: TGTGCCAGCAGCGTACTGCCCCCTGGGACAGGGGGGTACGAGCAGTACTTC. Protein product: CASSVLPPGTGGYEQYF. The V and J genes are TRBV9 and TRBJ2-7, with 11 bases aligning to TRBD1. The CDR3 spans 17 residues. Germline loops: CDR1 SGDLS, CDR2 YYNGEE. With V trimmed by 1 base and J by 4 bases, 10 bases remained unmatched.

This clonotype was detected many times. V and J are TRBV5-1 and TRBJ2-7, with D hard to call. Germline-derived CDR1 and CDR2 are SGHRS and YFSETQ. This CDR3 comprises 16 residues. V was shortened by 4 bases and J by 2 bases, with 19 bases between the two germline ends. CDR3 in amino acids: CASSPRVYAETYEQYF. CDR3 in DNA: TGCGCCAGCAGCCCCCGCGTCTACGCCGAAACCTACGAGCAGTACTTC.

This clonotype showed up many times. V and J are TRBV5-6 and TRBJ1-4; D is uncertain. CDR1 is SGHDT, CDR2 YYEEEE, per germline. There are 12 residues in the CDR3. Trimming cost V 4 bases and J 7 bases, with 8 bases left between them. The CDR3 DNA reads as TGTGCCAGCAGCGCCTTCAGTGAAAAACTGTTTTTT. Its protein product is CASSAFSEKLFF.

With respect to this clonotype: A read error may explain this, as a much larger clone is one base away. The rearrangement links TRBV20-1 to TRBJ2-7; 8 bases agree with TRBD2. This CDR3 is 15 amino acids long. Trimming cost V 5 bases and J 2 bases; bases outside gene matches: 11. CDR1 and CDR2 from the germline V gene are DFQATT and SNEGSKA (reference sequence). The CDR3 region is CSASRGISGTYEQYF. The CDR3 DNA is TGCAGTGCTTCTCGAGGGATTAGCGGGACCTACGAGCAGTACTTC.

Notes on this clonotype: A much larger clone differs by one base, so this may be a read error. The CDR3 sequence: CSAQTSGRIAYNEQFF. CDR3 DNA: TGCAGCGCACAGACTAGCGGGAGAATCGCCTACAATGAGCAGTTCTTC. The chain joins TRBV29-1 to TRBJ2-1, with TRBD2 matching over 12 bases. In germline, CDR1 is SQVTM, CDR2 ANQGSEA. The CDR3 totals 16 residues. Losses at the gene ends were 7 bases for V and 2 bases for J; bases not matched to a gene: 9.

This clonotype was picked up many times. The chain employs TRBV3-1 and TRBJ2-1; maybe TRBD2 (5 bases). This CDR3 is built from 18 residues. Trimming cost V 1 base and J 2 bases, with 18 bases left between them. Per the germline V gene, CDR1 is LGHDT and CDR2 is YNNKEL (reference sequence). CDR3 sequence reads: CASSQGLATALTYNEQFF. The CDR3 DNA is TGTGCCAGCAGCCAAGGCCTAGCAACGGCCCTCACCTACAATGAGCAGTTCTTC.

This clonotype occurred many times. The chain combines TRBV4-1 with TRBJ1-5; D is uncertain. CDR1 is MGHRA, CDR2 YSYEKL, per germline. The V end was cut by 0 bases, the J end by 7 bases, with 7 bases between. The CDR3 is made up of 13 amino acids. DNA for the CDR3: TGCGCCAGCAGCCAAGAGTTGGCCCAGCCCCAGCATTTT. Its translation: CASSQELAQPQHF.

This clonotype came up a few times. The chain employs TRBV30 and TRBJ1-5, with D tentatively TRBD1 (6 bases). This CDR3 is 16 amino acids long. Trimming cost V 5 bases and J 9 bases, with 26 bases left between them. CDR1 GTSNPN and CDR2 SVGIG come from the germline V gene (reference sequence). CDR3 loop: CAWGIIRDKPWRPQHF. DNA for the CDR3: TGTGCCTGGGGCATTATCCGGGACAAACCCTGGAGGCCCCAGCATTTT. The full variable domain, in which reference TRBV30 and TRBJ1-5 provide the parts outside the CDR3, is SQTIHQWPATLVQPVGSPLSLECTVEGTSNPNLYWYRQAAGRGLQLLFYSVGIGQISSEVPQNLSASRPQDRQFILSSKKLLLSDSGFYLCAWGIIRDKPWRPQHFGDGTRLSIL.

The chain employs TRBV20-1 and TRBJ2-7; D gene ambiguous. CDR1 and CDR2 from the germline V gene are DFQATT and SNEGSKA (reference sequence). V gave up 2 bases and J gave up 0 bases, with 8 bases separating them. The CDR3 covers 13 residues. This CDR3 reads CSARIGTSYEQYF. The CDR3 region has the DNA TGCAGTGCTAGAATAGGAACCTCCTACGAGCAGTACTTC.

This clonotype was picked up one time. A much bigger clone sits one base away, suggesting this may be a read error. The chain joins TRBV6-1 to TRBJ1-1; weak D call: TRBD1 (6 bases). The CDR3 covers 14 residues. Germline CDR1 is MNHNS and CDR2 is SASEGT. The CDR3 loop is CASSETRGNTEALF. As DNA, the CDR3 is TGTGCCAGCAGCGAAACTAGGGGGAACACTGAAGCTCTCTTT.